The 24 T cell receptor beta chains given below trace back to one sample, sequenced in a study of response to subunit inactivated influenza vaccine. TCRdb called the RT-PCR reads again in MiXCR, with one record for every CDR3 protein. The sample shows approximately 520,000 distinct CDR3 sequences, about 25% of them seen only once. This specimen was CD4+ T cells sorted from PBMCs, taken about 5 days after vaccination. Receptor source: a man aged 50-60 years who received an inactivated influenza vaccine.

The chain employs TRBV5-4 and TRBJ1-1; D unclear. The CDR3 extends over 13 amino acids. The germline V and J ends were trimmed by 2 bases and 1 base, with 6 bases remaining between them. Per germline, CDR1 SGHNT and CDR2 YYREEE (reference sequence). Written as DNA, the CDR3 is TGTGCCAGCAGCTTTAATCCGAACACTGAAGCTTTCTTT. This codes for CASSFNPNTEAFF.

This clonotype was seen more than once but under ten times. The rearrangement joins TRBV20-1 to TRBJ1-5, with 7 bases matching TRBD1. The V and J ends lost 0 bases and 4 bases, in that order; junction bases with no gene match: 6. In germline, CDR1 is DFQATT, CDR2 SNEGSKA (reference sequence). The CDR3 has 15 residues. In nucleotides, the CDR3 is TGCAGTGCTAGAGAGGGACAGACAGGGAATCAGCCCCAGCATTTT. Residues: CSAREGQTGNQPQHF.

This chain links TRBV20-1 with TRBJ1-1; perhaps TRBD1 as D (5 bases). The germline V gene has CDR1 DFQATT and CDR2 SNEGSKA (reference sequence). The CDR3 extends over 12 amino acids. Trimming cost V 4 bases and J 0 bases, with 6 bases left between them. CDR3 sequence (DNA): TGCAGTGCTAAGACAGTGAACACTGAAGCTTTCTTT. This translates into CSAKTVNTEAFF.

The chain couples TRBV12-2 to TRBJ2-7; the DNA was not compared with TRBD1, the D call given in the table. TRBV12-2 is a pseudogene locus. This CDR3 has 15 amino acids. The CDR3 coding sequence is TGTGCAAGTCGCCATGGAGCGGAACAGTCCTACGAGCAGTACTTC. Amino acid sequence: CASRHGAEQSYEQYF.

The chain couples TRBV3-1 to TRBJ1-4, with D tentatively TRBD1 (6 bases). With 5 bases removed from V and 7 bases from J, the gap between germline ends came to 14 bases. Germline assignment: CDR1 LGHDT and CDR2 YNNKEL (reference sequence). The CDR3 totals 14 residues. The CDR3 reads CASSGAQGGEKLFF. The DNA of the CDR3 is TGTGCCAGCAGCGGGGCACAGGGAGGTGAAAAACTGTTTTTT. Using reference TRBV3-1 and TRBJ1-4 for the parts outside the CDR3, the full variable domain is DTAVSQTPKYLVTQMGNDKSIKCEQNLGHDTMYWYKQDSKKFLKIMFSYNNKELIINETVPNRFSPKSPDKAHLNLHINSLELGDSAVYFCASSGAQGGEKLFFGSGTQLSVL.

The rearrangement joins TRBV7-2 to TRBJ1-4; D unclear. Trimming left V 1 base short and J 0 bases short, with 9 bases between. This CDR3 is built from 16 residues. CDR1 is SGHTA, CDR2 FQGNSA, per germline. The DNA of the CDR3 is TGTGCCAGCAGCTTAGTCACCCACGCAACTAATGAAAAACTGTTTTTT. Protein: CASSLVTHATNEKLFF.

This clonotype was seen only a few times. The chain couples TRBV20-1 to TRBJ2-1; TRBD1 aligns across 8 bases. This CDR3 is built from 13 residues. Germline assignment: CDR1 DFQATT and CDR2 SNEGSKA (reference sequence). Trimming removed 5 bases from V and 9 bases from J; junction bases left unmatched: 9. CDR3 sequence: CSADRGTSPEQFF. The CDR3 DNA reads as TGCAGTGCTGACAGGGGAACCTCCCCTGAGCAGTTCTTC.

The chain uses TRBV15 and TRBJ2-1; tentative D call: TRBD2 (6 bases). The germline CDR1 and CDR2 sequences are LNHNV and YYDKDF (reference sequence). The CDR3 covers 17 residues. V lost 3 bases to trimming and J lost 4 bases, with 19 bases between them. The CDR3 DNA reads TGTGCCACCAGCAGGCCTATGGGGGGTAGGATATACAATGAGCAGTTCTTC. Amino acids: CATSRPMGGRIYNEQFF.

This clonotype has just one count. The genes are TRBV7-9 and TRBJ2-7, with a possible D match to TRBD1 (5 bases). With 1 base removed from V and 3 bases from J, the gap between germline ends came to 7 bases. Germline V gene data show CDR1 as SEHNR and CDR2 as FQNEAQ (reference sequence). The CDR3 extends over 13 amino acids. The CDR3 DNA follows: TGTGCCAGCAGCTTAGGACAGCGCTACGAGCAGTACTTC. Translating gives CASSLGQRYEQYF.

Only a few counts were recorded for this clonotype. The CDR3 reads CASSYTTTPYNEQFF. For the CDR3, the DNA is TGTGCCAGCAGTTACACGACTACCCCCTACAATGAGCAGTTCTTC. The chain joins TRBV6-5 to TRBJ2-1; tentative D call: TRBD2 (5 bases). CDR1 is MNHEY, CDR2 SVGAGI, per germline. CDR3 size: 15 residues. Trimming shortened V by 2 bases and J by 2 bases, and 10 bases separated the two germline ends.

The rearrangement uses TRBV12-3 or TRBV12-4 and TRBJ2-1, with 13 bases fitting TRBD2. This CDR3 has 15 amino acids. V dropped 5 bases and J dropped 6; count of bases not matched to a gene: 4. The DNA for the CDR3 is TGTGCCAGCAGTCCCCGGACTAGCGGGAGCAATGAGCAGTTCTTC. As protein: CASSPRTSGSNEQFF.

The gene calls are TRBV3-1 and TRBJ2-7, with D uncertain. V lost 2 bases to trimming and J lost 2 bases, with 4 bases between them. The CDR3 has 12 amino acids. Germline CDR1 is LGHDT and CDR2 is YNNKEL (reference sequence). CDR3 DNA sequence: TGTGCCAGCAGCCAATCACCCTACGAGCAGTACTTC. This sequence encodes CASSQSPYEQYF.

The chain links TRBV7-9 to TRBJ2-5; D may be TRBD1 (6 bases). The germline V gene has CDR1 SEHNR and CDR2 FQNEAQ (reference sequence). The CDR3 has 14 residues. The V end was cut by 5 bases, the J end by 2 bases, with 12 bases between. The CDR3 bases are TGTGCCAGCAGCACATGGACAGCGCAAGAGACCCAGTACTTC. It encodes CASSTWTAQETQYF.

In this sample, this clonotype turned up a few times. The chain is built from TRBV20-1 and TRBJ2-2; maybe TRBD2 (6 bases). The V and J ends lost 0 bases and 5 bases respectively, with 10 bases between them. There are 14 residues in the CDR3. From germline, CDR1 is DFQATT and CDR2 SNEGSKA (reference sequence). The CDR3, as DNA: TGCAGTGCTAGAGATCTGGGGGGTACCGGGGAGCTGTTTTTT. Its translation is CSARDLGGTGELFF.

This clonotype occurred once. The chain couples TRBV6-2 or TRBV6-3 to TRBJ1-1, with D maybe TRBD1 (6 bases). CDR3 length: 13 residues. Trimming took off 5 bases at V and 4 bases at J, with 11 bases between the two ends. Germline lookup yields CDR1 MNHEY and CDR2 SVGEGT. The CDR3, as DNA: TGTGCCAGCAGTCAGGGGCAGGTCACTGAAGCTTTCTTT. Translated: CASSQGQVTEAFF.

This clonotype turned up a few times. The chain carries TRBV7-8 and TRBJ1-3, with D possibly being TRBD1 (6 bases). The germline gives CDR1 SGHVS, CDR2 FQNEAQ. V was trimmed by 7 bases and J by 2 bases, leaving 18 bases between them. CDR3 size: 16 residues. The CDR3, as DNA: TGTGCCAGCAACCCCGGACAGACACGTCCTGGAAACACCATATATTTT. It codes for CASNPGQTRPGNTIYF.

This sequence joins TRBV7-8 and TRBJ2-5; 10 bases fit TRBD2. V lost 5 bases to trimming and J lost 2 bases; unmatched junction nucleotides: 11. Germline V gene data show CDR1 as SGHVS and CDR2 as FQNEAQ. CDR3 length: 17 residues. CDR3 sequence: CASSPWISGGAQETQYF. DNA for the CDR3: TGTGCCAGCAGCCCCTGGATCAGCGGGGGGGCTCAAGAGACCCAGTACTTC.

This clonotype was seen a few times. This sequence joins TRBV29-1 and TRBJ2-2; 15 positions agree with TRBD2. Trimming at V came to 7 bases and at J to 1 base, leaving 7 bases not matched to a gene. The CDR3 spans 17 residues. Germline assignment: CDR1 SQVTM and CDR2 ANQGSEA. The chain's CDR3 is CSAQRGLAGGNTGELFF. Here the CDR3 DNA reads TGCAGCGCCCAGCGGGGACTAGCGGGGGGGAACACCGGGGAGCTGTTTTTT.

This rearrangement joins TRBV7-2 to TRBJ2-3; 7 bases agree with TRBD1. Germline assignment: CDR1 SGHTA and CDR2 FQGNSA. The CDR3 is 16 residues long. Germline trimming cut 4 bases from V and 8 bases from J; bases unmatched to any gene: 15. Here the CDR3 reads CASSSPGLRGTATQYF. CDR3 DNA: TGTGCCAGCAGCTCGCCCGGGCTCAGGGGGACGGCTACGCAGTATTTT.

V and J are TRBV3-1 and TRBJ2-3, with 9 bases identical to TRBD2. V was pared by 5 bases and J by 6 bases, with 9 bases of the junction left unmatched. Germline values: CDR1 LGHDT, CDR2 YNNKEL (reference sequence). The CDR3 totals 15 residues. CDR3 nucleotide sequence: TGTGCCAGCAGCTCGATAGCGGGAGCTCGGGATACGCAGTATTTT. Its protein product is CASSSIAGARDTQYF.

V gene TRBV20-1 combines with J gene TRBJ2-1; 9 positions agree with TRBD2. Germline CDR1 DFQATT, CDR2 SNEGSKA (reference sequence). This CDR3 is built from 14 residues. V was pared by 5 bases and J by 6 bases, with 8 bases of the junction left unmatched. CDR3 loop: CSALSGRGFNEQFF. The CDR3 nucleotides are TGCAGTGCTCTTAGCGGGAGAGGGTTCAATGAGCAGTTCTTC.

The rearrangement joins TRBV28 to TRBJ1-5, with 8 positions matching TRBD1. Germline CDR1 MDHEN, CDR2 SYDVKM. Trimming removed 2 bases from V and 6 bases from J; junction bases left unmatched: 9. The CDR3 contains 16 residues. In DNA form, the CDR3 reads TGTGCCAGCAGTTTACCGACAGGGGCGCTGGGTCAGCCCCAGCATTTT. Translating gives CASSLPTGALGQPQHF.

This clonotype was counted between two and nine times. This sequence joins TRBV5-1 and TRBJ2-1; D gene uncertain. Trimming removed 0 bases at V and 6 bases at J, with 13 bases between. The CDR3 totals 15 residues. In germline, CDR1 is SGHRS, CDR2 YFSETQ. The CDR3 spells CASSLGQATRNEQFF. The CDR3 nucleotides read TGCGCCAGCAGCTTGGGGCAGGCCACTCGCAATGAGCAGTTCTTC.

The sample holds a few counts of this clonotype. V usage is TRBV5-1 and J usage is TRBJ1-1; D ambiguous. CDR3 length: 15 residues. CDR1 and CDR2 from the germline V gene are SGHRS and YFSETQ. Between the trimmed V and J ends, which lost 0 bases and 0 bases, there was a span of 9 bases. CDR3 region: CASSLEINVNTEAFF. The CDR3 region has the DNA TGCGCCAGCAGCTTGGAGATTAACGTGAACACTGAAGCTTTCTTT.